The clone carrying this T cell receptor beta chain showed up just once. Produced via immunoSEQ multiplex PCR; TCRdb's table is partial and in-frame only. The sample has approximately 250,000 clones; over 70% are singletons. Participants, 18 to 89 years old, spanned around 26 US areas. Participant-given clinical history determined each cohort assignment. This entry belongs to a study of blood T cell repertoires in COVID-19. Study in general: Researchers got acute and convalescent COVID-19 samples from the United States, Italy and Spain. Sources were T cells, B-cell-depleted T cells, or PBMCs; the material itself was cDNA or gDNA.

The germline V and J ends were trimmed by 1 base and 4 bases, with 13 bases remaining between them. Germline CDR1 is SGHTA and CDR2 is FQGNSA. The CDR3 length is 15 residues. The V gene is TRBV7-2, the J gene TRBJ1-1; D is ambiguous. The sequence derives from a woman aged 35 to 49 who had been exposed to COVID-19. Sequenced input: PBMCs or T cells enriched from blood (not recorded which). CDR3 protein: CASSLVSGAVTEAFF. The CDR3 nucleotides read TGTGCCAGCAGCTTAGTGTCGGGTGCAGTCACTGAAGCTTTCTTT.